The rows below give T cell receptor beta chains drawn from one sample of a study of blood T cells in healthy people across ages. TCRdb re-analysed the 5' RACE reads in MiXCR, keeping a single row per CDR3 protein. In the table there are 600,000 to 800,000 distinct CDR3 sequences, around 52% of which are singletons. Input material: blood. The receptors originated from a woman of 80 years or more in good health. Both conserved end residues are part of each CDR3. A D gene is named only where the DNA matches it firmly. Expanded clones are given a class, and other clones once, few, many or no size at all.

>TRBV7-2|NA|NA|TRBJ2-5
TGTGCCAGCAGCCGCAGCGAGCAAGAGACCCAGTACTTC
CASSRSEQETQYF
>TRBV7-2|NA|NA|TRBJ1-2
TGTGTCAGCAGCTTAGCCGGGACTCGATCGGGGGGCTACACCTTC
CVSSLAGTRSGGYTF
>TRBV12-3/TRBV12-4|NA|NA|TRBJ2-7
TGTGCCAGCAGCCGGAACGACAAACCCACCACCGAGCAGTACTTC
CASSRNDKPTTEQYF
>TRBV5-6|TRBD1|many|TRBJ1-4
TGTGCCAGCAGCGCACGGACAGGGCGAGGTAATGAAAAACTGTTTTTT
CASSARTGRGNEKLFF
>TRBV6-1|TRBD1|NA|TRBJ1-6
TGTGCCAGCTCCAAGGGACCGGGACAGGGAAATTCACCCCTCCACTTT
CASSKGPGQGNSPLHF
>TRBV21-1|NA|NA|TRBJ1-5
TGTGCCAGCAGCTGCGTCAGGGGGCCGGGGGGCGGTAGCGGTCAGCCCCAGCATTTT
CASSCVRGPGGGSGQPQHF
>TRBV29-1|TRBD2|few|TRBJ2-1
TGCAGCGTAGTACAGACTAGCAGCAATGAGCAGTTCTTC
CSVVQTSSNEQFF
>TRBV29-1|TRBD2|few|TRBJ2-5
TGCAGCGCGCCCGCGGGAGAAAAGACCCAGTACTTC
CSAPAGEKTQYF
>TRBV28|TRBD1|many|TRBJ2-1
TGTGCCAGCAGTTCCCCCGGGACAGGGGGCAATGAGCAGTTCTTC
CASSSPGTGGNEQFF
>TRBV20-1|TRBD2|many|TRBJ2-1
TGCAGTGCTCCCACTAGCGGGAAGCGCAATGAGCAGTTCTTC
CSAPTSGKRNEQFF
>TRBV6-2/TRBV6-3|NA|NA|TRBJ1-6
TGTGCCAGCAGTGACGAGGGGCAATCACCCCTCCACTTT
CASSDEGQSPLHF
>TRBV20-1|NA|few|TRBJ2-1
TGCAGTGCTACCGAGCGGAACAATGAGCAGTTCTTC
CSATERNNEQFF
>TRBV4-2|NA|few|TRBJ1-5
TGTGCCAGCAGCCAAGATGCGGTTGGCCAGCCCCAGCATTTT
CASSQDAVGQPQHF
>TRBV7-2|TRBD2|NA|TRBJ2-7
TGTGCCAGCAGCTTAGGGACTAGCTTCTTCGAGCAGTACTTC
CASSLGTSFFEQYF
>TRBV21-1|NA|many|TRBJ2-1
TGTGCCAGCAGCAAAGGTGGGGATTCCCGGACTAGCGGGGCCTTTGACAATGAGCAGTTCTTC
CASSKGGDSRTSGAFDNEQFF
>TRBV24-1|NA|NA|TRBJ1-5
TGTGCCACCAGTGACAGGGAGTCCCCTCTCAATCAGCCCCAGCATTTT
CATSDRESPLNQPQHF
>TRBV7-8|NA|few|TRBJ2-3
TGTGCCAGCAGCTCCACGGCAGATACGCAGTATTTT
CASSSTADTQYF
>TRBV6-6|NA|NA|TRBJ2-5
TGTGCCAGCAGTTACTCGCCAGTACCCCAAGAGACCCAGTACTTC
CASSYSPVPQETQYF
>TRBV10-3|TRBD1|few|TRBJ1-1
TGTGCCATCAGTGTGGCAGGGGGGAACACTGAAGCTTTCTTT
CAISVAGGNTEAFF
>TRBV13|NA|NA|TRBJ2-1
TGTGCCAGCAGCTCTTCCGGGCCTTCGAGGTTCTTC
CASSSSGPSRFF
>TRBV5-1|NA|NA|TRBJ2-7
TGCGCCAGCAGCTGGGGGGGACAGGCGTCCTACGAGCAGTACTTC
CASSWGGQASYEQYF
>TRBV6-6|NA|NA|TRBJ2-1
TGTGCCACCACACCGAATCCTGTCAATGAGCAGTTCTTC
CATTPNPVNEQFF
>TRBV15|TRBD1|once|TRBJ2-1
TGTGCCACCAGCACCCACAGGGGGGACAATGAGCAGTTCTTC
CATSTHRGDNEQFF
>TRBV7-2|TRBD2|NA|TRBJ2-7
TGTGCCAGCAGCTTAGCGTTGACGGGGAGGGCCTACGAGCAGTACTTC
CASSLALTGRAYEQYF
>TRBV20-1|TRBD2|many|TRBJ2-3
TGCAGTGCTAGAGATTCTAGCGGGAGATATAGGGCAGATACGCAGTATTTT
CSARDSSGRYRADTQYF
>TRBV28|NA|many|TRBJ2-1
TGTGCCAGCAGTTTATACTTGAACAATGAGCAGTTCTTC
CASSLYLNNEQFF
>TRBV9|TRBD1|many|TRBJ2-1
TGTGCCAGCAGCGTAGGGTCCGGGACAGGTGCAAAGAGCTCCTACAATGAGCAGTTCTTC
CASSVGSGTGAKSSYNEQFF
>TRBV3-1|TRBD1|many|TRBJ1-1
TGTGCCAGCAGCCAAGTAGCCGGCGGACAGGGCCGGACTGAAGCTTTCTTT
CASSQVAGGQGRTEAFF
>TRBV4-2|NA|NA|TRBJ2-5
TGTGCTTCCTCTACGGGGATTAAAGAGACCCAGTACTTC
CASSTGIKETQYF
>TRBV28|NA|once|TRBJ2-1
TGTTCCAGCACTTCTGGGGGGATAGGGGGCAATGAGCAGTTCTTC
CSSTSGGIGGNEQFF
>TRBV2|NA|few|TRBJ1-1
TGTGCCAGCAGTGAGGGGGCTTATGGGGACACTGAAGCTTTCTTT
CASSEGAYGDTEAFF
>TRBV20-1|TRBD1|NA|TRBJ2-5
TGCAGTGCAAGGAGCGCGGAACAGGGGGCGCATAAAGAGACCCAGTACTTC
CSARSAEQGAHKETQYF
>TRBV10-3|NA|NA|TRBJ2-5
TGTGCCATCAGCCCTAGGGCCAGCTACGAGCGGTACTTC
CAISPRASYERYF
>TRBV6-6|NA|many|TRBJ2-1
TGTGCCAGCACCAGAAATGGTGATTGGGGGCCCGATGAGCAGTTCTTC
CASTRNGDWGPDEQFF
>TRBV5-1|NA|NA|TRBJ2-5
TGCGCCAGCAGCTTGGCCAGGCGCTCAATGGAAGAGACCCAGTACTTC
CASSLARRSMEETQYF